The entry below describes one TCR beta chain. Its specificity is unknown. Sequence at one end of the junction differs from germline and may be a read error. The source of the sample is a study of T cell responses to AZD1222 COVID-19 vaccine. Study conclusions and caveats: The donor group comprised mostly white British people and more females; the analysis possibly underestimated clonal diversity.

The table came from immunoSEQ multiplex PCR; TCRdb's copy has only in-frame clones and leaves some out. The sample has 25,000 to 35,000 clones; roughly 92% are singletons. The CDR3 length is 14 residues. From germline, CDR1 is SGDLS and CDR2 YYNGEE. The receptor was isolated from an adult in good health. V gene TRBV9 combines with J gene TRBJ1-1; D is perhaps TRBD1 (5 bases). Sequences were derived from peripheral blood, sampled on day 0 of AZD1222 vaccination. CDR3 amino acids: CASSVVQVGAEAFF. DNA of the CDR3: TGTGCCAGCAGCGTAGTGCAGGTTGGGGCTGAGGCTTTCTTT.